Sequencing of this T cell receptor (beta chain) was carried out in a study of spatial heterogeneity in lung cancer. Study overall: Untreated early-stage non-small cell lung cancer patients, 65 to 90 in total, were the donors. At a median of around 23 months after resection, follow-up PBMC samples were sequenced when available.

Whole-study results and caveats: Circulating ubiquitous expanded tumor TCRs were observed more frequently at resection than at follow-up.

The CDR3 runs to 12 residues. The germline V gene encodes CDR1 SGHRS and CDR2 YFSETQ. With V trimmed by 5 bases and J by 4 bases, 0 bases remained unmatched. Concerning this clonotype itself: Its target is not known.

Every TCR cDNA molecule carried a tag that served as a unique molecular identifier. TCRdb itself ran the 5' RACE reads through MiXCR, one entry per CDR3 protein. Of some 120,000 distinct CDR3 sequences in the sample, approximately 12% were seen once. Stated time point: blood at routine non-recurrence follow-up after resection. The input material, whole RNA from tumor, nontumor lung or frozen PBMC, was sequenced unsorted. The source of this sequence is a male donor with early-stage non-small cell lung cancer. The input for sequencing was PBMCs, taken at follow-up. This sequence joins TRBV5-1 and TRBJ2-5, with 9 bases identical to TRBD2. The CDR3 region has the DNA TGCGCCAGCAGGGGACTAGCAGAGACCCAGTACTTC. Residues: CASRGLAETQYF.